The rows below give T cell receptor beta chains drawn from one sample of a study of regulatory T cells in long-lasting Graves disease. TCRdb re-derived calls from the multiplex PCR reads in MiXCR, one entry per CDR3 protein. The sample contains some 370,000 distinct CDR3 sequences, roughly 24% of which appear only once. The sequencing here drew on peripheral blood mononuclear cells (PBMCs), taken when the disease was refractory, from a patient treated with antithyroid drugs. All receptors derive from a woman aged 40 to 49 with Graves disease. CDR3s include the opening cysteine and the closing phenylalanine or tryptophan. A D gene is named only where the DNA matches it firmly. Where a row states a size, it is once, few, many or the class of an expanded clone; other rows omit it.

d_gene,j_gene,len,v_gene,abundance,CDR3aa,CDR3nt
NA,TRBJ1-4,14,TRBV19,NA,CASSNDRRDEKLFF,TGTGCCAGTAGTAACGACAGACGGGATGAAAAACTGTTTTTT
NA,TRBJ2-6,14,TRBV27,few,CASSYTSGANVLTF,TGTGCCAGCAGTTATACCTCTGGGGCCAACGTCCTGACTTTC
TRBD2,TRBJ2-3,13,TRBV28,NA,CASIQTGGDTQYF,TGTGCCAGCATTCAGACGGGAGGGGATACGCAGTATTTT
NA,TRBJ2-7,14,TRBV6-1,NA,CASSSRFSGYEQYF,TGTGCCAGCAGCTCTAGGTTTTCCGGCTACGAGCAGTACTTC
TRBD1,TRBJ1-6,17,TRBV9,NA,CASSPYEGAAYNSPLHF,TGTGCCAGCAGCCCCTATGAGGGGGCCGCCTATAATTCACCCCTCCACTTT
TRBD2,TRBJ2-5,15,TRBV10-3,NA,CAISGTSGGGETQYF,TGTGCCATCAGTGGGACTAGCGGAGGGGGAGAGACCCAGTACTTC
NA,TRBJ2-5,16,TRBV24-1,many,CATSDLGLWGQETQYF,TGTGCCACCAGTGATTTAGGGCTTTGGGGCCAAGAGACCCAGTACTTC
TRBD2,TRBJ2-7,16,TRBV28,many,CASSLWGLANLYEQYF,TGTGCCAGCAGTTTATGGGGACTAGCGAATCTCTACGAGCAGTACTTC
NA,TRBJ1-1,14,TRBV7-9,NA,CASSTGTPNTEAFF,TGTGCCAGCAGCACAGGGACACCGAACACTGAAGCTTTCTTT
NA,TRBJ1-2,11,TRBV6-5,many,CASSYSDGYTF,TGTGCCAGCAGTTATTCCGATGGCTACACCTTC
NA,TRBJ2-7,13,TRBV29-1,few,CSVVKGSSYEQYF,TGCAGCGTTGTGAAAGGTTCCTCCTACGAGCAGTACTTC
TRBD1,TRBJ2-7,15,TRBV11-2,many,CASSLEGDSFYEQYF,TGTGCCAGCAGCTTAGAAGGGGACAGTTTCTACGAGCAGTACTTC